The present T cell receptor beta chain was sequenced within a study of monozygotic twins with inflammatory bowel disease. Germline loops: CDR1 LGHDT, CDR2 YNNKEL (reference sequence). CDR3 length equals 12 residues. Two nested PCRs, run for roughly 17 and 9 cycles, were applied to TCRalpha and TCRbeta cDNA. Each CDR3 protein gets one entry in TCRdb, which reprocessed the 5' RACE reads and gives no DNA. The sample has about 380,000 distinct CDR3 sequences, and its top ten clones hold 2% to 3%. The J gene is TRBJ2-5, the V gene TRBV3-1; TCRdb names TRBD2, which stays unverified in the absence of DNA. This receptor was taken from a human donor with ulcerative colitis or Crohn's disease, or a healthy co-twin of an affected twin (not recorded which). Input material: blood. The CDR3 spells CASSTSGRAQYF.